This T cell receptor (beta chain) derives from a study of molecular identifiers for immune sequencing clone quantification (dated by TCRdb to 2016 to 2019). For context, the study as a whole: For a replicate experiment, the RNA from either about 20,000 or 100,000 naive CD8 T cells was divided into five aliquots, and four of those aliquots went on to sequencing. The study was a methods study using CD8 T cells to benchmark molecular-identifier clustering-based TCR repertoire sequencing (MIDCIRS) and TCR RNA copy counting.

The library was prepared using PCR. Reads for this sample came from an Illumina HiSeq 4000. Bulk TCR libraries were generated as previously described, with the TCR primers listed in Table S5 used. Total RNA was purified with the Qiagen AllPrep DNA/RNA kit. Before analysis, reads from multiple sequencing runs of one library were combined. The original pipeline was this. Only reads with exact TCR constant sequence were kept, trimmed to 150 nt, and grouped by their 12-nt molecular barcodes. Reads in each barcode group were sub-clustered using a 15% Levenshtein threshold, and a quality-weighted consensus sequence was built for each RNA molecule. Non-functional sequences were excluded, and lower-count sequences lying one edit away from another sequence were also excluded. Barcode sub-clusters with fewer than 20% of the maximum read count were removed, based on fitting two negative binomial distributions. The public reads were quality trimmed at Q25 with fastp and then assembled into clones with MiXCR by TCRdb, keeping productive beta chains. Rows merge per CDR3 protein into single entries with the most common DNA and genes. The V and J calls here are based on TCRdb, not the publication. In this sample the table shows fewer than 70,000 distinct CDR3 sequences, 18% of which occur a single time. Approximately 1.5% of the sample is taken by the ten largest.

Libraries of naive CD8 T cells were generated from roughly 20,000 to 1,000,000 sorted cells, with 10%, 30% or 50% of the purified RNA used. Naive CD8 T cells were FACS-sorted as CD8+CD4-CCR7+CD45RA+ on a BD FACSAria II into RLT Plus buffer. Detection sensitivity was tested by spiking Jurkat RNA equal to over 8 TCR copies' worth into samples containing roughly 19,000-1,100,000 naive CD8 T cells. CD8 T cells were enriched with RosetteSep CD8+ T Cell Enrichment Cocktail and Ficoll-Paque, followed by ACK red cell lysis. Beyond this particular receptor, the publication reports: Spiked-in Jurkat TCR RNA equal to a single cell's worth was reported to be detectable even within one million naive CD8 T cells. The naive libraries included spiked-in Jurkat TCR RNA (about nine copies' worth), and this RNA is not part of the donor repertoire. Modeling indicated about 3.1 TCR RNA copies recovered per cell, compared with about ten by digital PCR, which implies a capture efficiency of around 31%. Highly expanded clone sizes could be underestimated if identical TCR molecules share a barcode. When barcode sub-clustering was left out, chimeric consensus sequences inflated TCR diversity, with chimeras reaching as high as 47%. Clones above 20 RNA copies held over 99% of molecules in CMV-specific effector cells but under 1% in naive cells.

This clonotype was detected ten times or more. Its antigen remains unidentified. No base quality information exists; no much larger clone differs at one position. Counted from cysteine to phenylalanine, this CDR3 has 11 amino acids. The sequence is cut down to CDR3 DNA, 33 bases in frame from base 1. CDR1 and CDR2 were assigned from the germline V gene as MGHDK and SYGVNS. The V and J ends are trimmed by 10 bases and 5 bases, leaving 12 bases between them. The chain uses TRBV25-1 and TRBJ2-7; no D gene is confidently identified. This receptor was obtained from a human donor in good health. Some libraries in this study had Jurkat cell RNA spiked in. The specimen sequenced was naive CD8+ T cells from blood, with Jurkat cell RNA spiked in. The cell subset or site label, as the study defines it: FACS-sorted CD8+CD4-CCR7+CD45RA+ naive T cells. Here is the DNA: TGTGCCATCCACCTGGGCAACGAGCAGTACTTC. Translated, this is CAIHLGNEQYF.